This T cell receptor beta chain was sequenced for a study of PD-1 blockade in mismatch repair-deficient tumors. The overall study: All were previously treated, progressing patients with about a dozen mismatch repair-deficient cancer types. General observations from the study: Tumor-resident clones, often undetectable pretreatment in blood, expanded then contracted after pembrolizumab.

Profiled with immunoSEQ multiplex PCR; TCRdb holds only in-frame clones, not every one. The table includes tens of thousands of clones, around 85% detected once. This CDR3 spans 14 amino acids. Germline CDR1 reads SGHDT; CDR2 reads YYEEEE. V lost 3 bases and J lost 2; bases outside the gene matches: 4. About this clone: No antigen is known for it.

Mismatch repair deficiency was confirmed in all patients, by PCR or immunohistochemistry. The TCR sequence derives from an adult with mismatch repair-deficient cancer. The chain carries TRBV5-6 and TRBJ2-5; 7 nucleotides agree with TRBD1. The sample here was PBMCs, taken before pembrolizumab treatment. CDR3 sequence reads: CASSSPTGQETQYF. Written as DNA, the CDR3 is TGTGCCAGCAGCTCGCCGACAGGGCAAGAGACCCAGTACTTC.